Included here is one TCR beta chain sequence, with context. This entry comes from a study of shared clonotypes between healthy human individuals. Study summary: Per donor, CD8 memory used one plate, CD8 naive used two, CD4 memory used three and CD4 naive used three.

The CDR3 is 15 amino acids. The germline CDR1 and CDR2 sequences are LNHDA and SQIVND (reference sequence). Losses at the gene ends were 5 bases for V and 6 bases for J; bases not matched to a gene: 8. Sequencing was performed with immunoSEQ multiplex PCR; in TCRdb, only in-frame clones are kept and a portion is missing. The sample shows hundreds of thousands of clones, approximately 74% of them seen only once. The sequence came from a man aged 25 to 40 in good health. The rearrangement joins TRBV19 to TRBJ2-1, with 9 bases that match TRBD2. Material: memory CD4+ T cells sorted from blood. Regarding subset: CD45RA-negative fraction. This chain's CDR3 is CASSVSGSRGNEQFF. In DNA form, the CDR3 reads TGTGCCAGTAGTGTTAGCGGGAGTCGGGGCAATGAGCAGTTCTTC.